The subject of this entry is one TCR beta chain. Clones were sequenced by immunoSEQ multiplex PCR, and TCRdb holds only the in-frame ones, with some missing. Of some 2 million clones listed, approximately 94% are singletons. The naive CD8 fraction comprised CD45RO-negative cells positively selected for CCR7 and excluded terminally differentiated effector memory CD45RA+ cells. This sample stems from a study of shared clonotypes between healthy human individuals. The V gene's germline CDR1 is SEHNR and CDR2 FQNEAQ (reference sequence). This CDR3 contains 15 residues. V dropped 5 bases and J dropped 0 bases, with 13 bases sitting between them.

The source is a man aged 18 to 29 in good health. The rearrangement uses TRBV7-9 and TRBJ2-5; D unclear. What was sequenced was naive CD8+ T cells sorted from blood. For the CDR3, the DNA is TGTGCCAGCAGCCGTCTTGTCTCGAACCAAGAGACCCAGTACTTC. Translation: CASSRLVSNQETQYF.